Presented here are 8 T cell receptor beta chains from one specimen sequenced in a study of cytomegalovirus exposure and HLA in healthy donors. Libraries were prepared by immunoSEQ multiplex PCR; TCRdb keeps only in-frame clonotypes and omits some of them. The sample has roughly 200,000 clones, more than 65% seen once. The sequencing sample was made of PBMCs. Receptors originate from a woman in her late teens or twenties in good health and CMV-seropositive.

The rearrangement links TRBV4-2 to TRBJ1-6; D unclear. From germline, CDR1 is LGHNA and CDR2 YNFKEQ. The CDR3 has 13 residues. The V gene lost 0 bases and the J gene lost 8 bases, with 5 bases spanning the gap. CDR3 sequence reads: CASSQEGDSPLHF. CDR3 coding DNA: TGTGCCAGCAGCCAAGAGGGCGATTCACCCCTCCACTTT.

This clone has only a few counts. The chain links TRBV13 to TRBJ2-7; possible D gene TRBD1, 6 bases. The germline gives CDR1 PRHDT, CDR2 FYEKMQ (reference sequence). The CDR3 consists of 13 residues. The V end was cut by 5 bases, the J end by 5 bases, with 13 bases between. CDR3 sequence (DNA): TGTGCCAGCAGCCCTAAAAACAGGGACGAGCAGTACTTC. Its protein is CASSPKNRDEQYF.

This rearrangement joins TRBV4-1 to TRBJ1-2; TRBD1 matches at 7 bases. Per the germline V gene, CDR1 is MGHRA and CDR2 is YSYEKL. Trimming removed 3 bases from V and 2 bases from J; junction bases left unmatched: 3. The CDR3 is 14 amino acids. CDR3 in amino acids: CASSQLGQNYGYTF. The CDR3 nucleotides are TGCGCCAGCAGCCAGCTGGGACAGAACTATGGCTACACCTTC.

This rearrangement joins TRBV2 to TRBJ1-3; maybe TRBD1 (6 bases). Germline CDR1 SNHLY, CDR2 FYNNEI. The CDR3 is 16 residues long. Between the trimmed V and J ends, which lost 0 bases and 5 bases, there was a span of 14 bases. The CDR3 is CASSEALRQDRNTIYF. CDR3 DNA sequence: TGTGCCAGCAGTGAAGCGCTCCGACAGGACCGAAACACCATATATTTT.

This chain uses TRBV7-8 with TRBJ2-7, with TRBD1 matching 9 bases. The CDR3 spans 17 residues. Trimming at V came to 1 base and at J to 5 bases, leaving 12 bases not matched to a gene. CDR1 is SGHVS and CDR2 is FQNEAQ in the germline V gene. The CDR3 DNA sequence: TGTGCCAGCAGCTTAGATCGGTCGGACAGGGGTCGGAACGAGCAGTACTTC. Translating it yields CASSLDRSDRGRNEQYF.

The rearrangement links TRBV7-2 to TRBJ2-1, with TRBD2 matching 7 bases. The germline V gene encodes CDR1 SGHTA and CDR2 FQGNSA. The ends lost 0 bases at V and 3 bases at J; junction bases unmatched: 5. CDR3 length: 16 residues. The CDR3 bases are TGTGCCAGCAGCTTAGCCGGTGCGGGGGTCTACAATGAGCAGTTCTTC. This translates into CASSLAGAGVYNEQFF.

The CDR3 region has the DNA TGTGCCAGCAGTTTAAATACAGGGGGTTCGGAGACCCAGTACTTC. It specifies CASSLNTGGSETQYF. The V and J genes are TRBV7-9 and TRBJ2-5, with 8 nucleotides matching TRBD1. This CDR3 is built from 15 residues. CDR1 and CDR2 from the germline V gene are SEHNR and FQNEAQ (reference sequence). V shed 6 bases, J shed 5 bases, and the junction held 11 bases outside the gene matches.

CDR3 amino acids: CASSLATSGGSTDTQYF. The CDR3 nucleotides read TGTGCCAGCAGCTTGGCGACTAGCGGGGGTAGCACAGATACGCAGTATTTT. The rearrangement joins TRBV5-6 to TRBJ2-3, with 12 bases fitting TRBD2. Trimming removed 0 bases from V and 0 bases from J; junction bases left unmatched: 2. The CDR3 is made up of 17 amino acids. CDR1 and CDR2 from the germline V gene are SGHDT and YYEEEE.